The 5 T cell receptor beta chains in this list originate from one sample, sequenced in a study of T cell repertoires in cytomegalovirus infection (dated by TCRdb to between 2019 and 2020). The treatment or condition label for this specimen denotes: in vitro stimulation with specific CMV peptide epitopes to enrich CMV-specific T cells. TCRdb lists the instrument as Illumina HiSeq 1500. TCRdb reprocessed the public reads (quality trimming at Q25 with fastp, clone calling with MiXCR) and kept in-frame beta chains. Each entry is one CDR3 protein sequence, shown with its most common DNA and genes. This sample lists about 830,000 distinct CDR3 sequences; approximately 32% were detected once. The ten top clones hold 9.5% to 15% of the sample. Their cognate antigens are unknown. The source material was cultured CD8+ T cells from PBMCs, sampled from culture after CMV antigen stimulation. The receptors come from a human donor in good health (CMV status not recorded). Some clones in this sample may be carry-over from other donors' samples.

This clonotype was seen only a few times. The J gene is TRBJ2-3, the V gene TRBV10-3; the D is unclear. Germline assignment: CDR1 ENHRY and CDR2 SYGVKD. The CDR3 runs 17 residues. Between the trimmed V and J ends, which lost 4 bases and 4 bases, there was a span of 21 bases. CDR3 protein: CAISGWNRDQEADTQYF. The CDR3 region has the DNA TGTGCCATCAGTGGTTGGAATCGCGATCAAGAAGCAGATACGCAGTATTTT.

The gene calls are TRBV29-1 and TRBJ2-4, with D unresolved. V lost 4 bases and J lost 7, with 14 bases in between. From germline, CDR1 is SQVTM and CDR2 ANQGSEA. The CDR3 length is 13 residues. DNA of the CDR3: TGCAGCGTTGGCACGGAAGAGGTGAACATTCAGTACTTC. The encoded protein is CSVGTEEVNIQYF.

This clonotype showed up just a few times. The gene calls are TRBV10-3 and TRBJ1-2; 7 nucleotides agree with TRBD1. Trimming at V came to 2 bases and at J to 7 bases, leaving 10 bases not matched to a gene. Germline V CDR1 and CDR2: ENHRY, SYGVKD. CDR3 length: 15 residues. This CDR3 reads CAISEIRQGELGYTF. The CDR3 nucleotides read TGTGCCATCAGTGAGATCCGCCAGGGGGAGCTTGGCTACACCTTC.

The chain is built from TRBV2 and TRBJ1-2; D may be TRBD1 (5 bases). The CDR3 consists of 15 residues. Germline CDR1 reads SNHLY; CDR2 reads FYNNEI. V was clipped by 6 bases and J by 0 bases, with 14 bases between them. CDR3 in DNA: TGTGCCAGCAGGGACATGCGACTCGCTAACTATGGCTACACCTTC. This sequence encodes CASRDMRLANYGYTF.

V usage is TRBV5-1 and J usage is TRBJ1-2; possible D gene TRBD1, 6 bases. This CDR3 contains 15 residues. Germline-derived CDR1 and CDR2 are SGHRS and YFSETQ. V lost 5 bases and J 3 bases, leaving 17 bases between the germline ends. The CDR3 here is CASRSPDSPYYGYTF. The CDR3 DNA reads as TGCGCCAGCAGATCTCCGGACAGCCCCTACTATGGCTACACCTTC. The variable domain in full, completed from reference TRBV5-1 and TRBJ1-2, reads KAGVTQTPRYLIKTRGQQVTLSCSPISGHRSVSWYQQTPGQGLQFLFEYFSETQRNKGNFPGRFSGRQFSNSRSEMNVSTLELGDSALYLCASRSPDSPYYGYTFGSGTRLTVV.